Detailed here is one TCR beta chain. This entry belongs to a study of beta chain features in type 1 diabetes. Sequenced material consisted of expressed TCRB transcripts (all of the isolated RNA was reverse transcribed). Using immunoSEQ multiplex PCR, the repertoire was profiled, and TCRdb retains in-frame clones only, with some absent. The sample lists almost 250,000 clones, 12% to 15% occurring once. The germline V gene encodes CDR1 MNHEY and CDR2 SVGAGI. Unmatched junction bases numbered 4, after V lost 6 bases and J lost 2 bases. There are 14 residues in the CDR3. This chain joins TRBV6-5 and TRBJ1-2; 9 bases line up with TRBD1. Sequenced: naive CD4+ T cells from blood. This sequence was found in a woman aged 40 to 50 in good health. CDR3 residues: CASRRQGGNYGYTF. The CDR3 DNA sequence: TGTGCCAGCAGGCGACAGGGGGGAAACTATGGCTACACCTTC.